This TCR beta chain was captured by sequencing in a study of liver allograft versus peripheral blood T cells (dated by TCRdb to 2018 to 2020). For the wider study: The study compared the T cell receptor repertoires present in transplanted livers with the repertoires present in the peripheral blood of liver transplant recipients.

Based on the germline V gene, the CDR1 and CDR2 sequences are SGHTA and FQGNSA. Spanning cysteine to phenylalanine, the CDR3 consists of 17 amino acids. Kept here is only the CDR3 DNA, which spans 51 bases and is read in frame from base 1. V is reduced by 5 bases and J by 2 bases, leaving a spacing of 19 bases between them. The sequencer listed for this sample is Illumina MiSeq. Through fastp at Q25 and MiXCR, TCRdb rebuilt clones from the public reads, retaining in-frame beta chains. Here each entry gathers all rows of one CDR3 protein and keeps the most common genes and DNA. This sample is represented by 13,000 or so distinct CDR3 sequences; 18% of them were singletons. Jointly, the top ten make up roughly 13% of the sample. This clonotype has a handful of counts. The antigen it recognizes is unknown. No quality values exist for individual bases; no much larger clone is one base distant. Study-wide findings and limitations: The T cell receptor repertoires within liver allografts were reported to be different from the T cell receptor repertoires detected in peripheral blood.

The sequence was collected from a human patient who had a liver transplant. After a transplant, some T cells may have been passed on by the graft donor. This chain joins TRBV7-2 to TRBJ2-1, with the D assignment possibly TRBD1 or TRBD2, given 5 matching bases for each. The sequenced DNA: TGTGCCAGCAGCCTCCTCCCGAAGGGGAGACCCTACAATGAGCAGTTCTTC. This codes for CASSLLPKGRPYNEQFF.